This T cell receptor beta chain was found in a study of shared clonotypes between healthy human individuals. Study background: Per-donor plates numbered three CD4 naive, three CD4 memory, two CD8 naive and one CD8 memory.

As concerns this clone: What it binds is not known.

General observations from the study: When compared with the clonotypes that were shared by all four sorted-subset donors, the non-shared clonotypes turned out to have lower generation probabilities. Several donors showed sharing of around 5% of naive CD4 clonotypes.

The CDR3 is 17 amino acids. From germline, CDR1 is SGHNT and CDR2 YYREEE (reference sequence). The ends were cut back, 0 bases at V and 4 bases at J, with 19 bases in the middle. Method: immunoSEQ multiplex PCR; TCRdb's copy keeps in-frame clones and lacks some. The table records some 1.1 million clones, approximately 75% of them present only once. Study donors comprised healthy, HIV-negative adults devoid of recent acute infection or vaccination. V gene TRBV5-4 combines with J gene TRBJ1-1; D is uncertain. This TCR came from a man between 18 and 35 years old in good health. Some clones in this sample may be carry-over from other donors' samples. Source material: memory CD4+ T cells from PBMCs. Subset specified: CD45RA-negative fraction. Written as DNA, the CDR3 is TGTGCCAGCAGCTTGGACCCCCCCGCCCCGGTAGGCACTGAAGCTTTCTTT. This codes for CASSLDPPAPVGTEAFF.